The 21 T cell receptor beta chains listed next were all sequenced from one sample in a study of cytomegalovirus exposure and HLA in healthy donors. Assay: immunoSEQ multiplex PCR; the TCRdb copy retains only in-frame clones and omits some. The data contain 56,000 or so clones, approximately 92% of them singletons. The material sequenced was PBMCs. These receptors were taken from a man between 18 and 29 years old in good health and CMV-seronegative.

The CDR3 coding sequence is TGTGCCAGCAGCTTAGTCCCTAGCGGGAGCGGGGAGCAGTTCTTC. Translation: CASSLVPSGSGEQFF. The V and J genes are TRBV11-2 and TRBJ2-1; 10 nucleotides agree with TRBD2. After removal of 1 base from V and 10 bases from J, the junction contained 7 bases not matched to a gene. Germline V lookup: CDR1 SGHAT, CDR2 FQNNGV. The CDR3 runs to 15 residues.

This clone was counted a single time. The chain combines TRBV7-2 with TRBJ2-3; 9 positions match TRBD2. Per the germline V gene, CDR1 is SGHTA and CDR2 is FQGNSA. With 1 base clipped from V and 7 bases from J, the junction kept 6 bases outside the gene matches. The CDR3 consists of 15 residues. CDR3 sequence (DNA): TGTGCCAGCAGCTTAGGGGCGGGAGGGCCGAATACGCAGTATTTT. Translation: CASSLGAGGPNTQYF.

The CDR3 is CATSKQGAIEKLFF. The DNA for the CDR3 is TGTGCCACCAGCAAACAGGGGGCGATTGAAAAACTGTTTTTT. The genes are TRBV15 and TRBJ1-4, with 9 nucleotides matching TRBD1. This CDR3 is 14 amino acids long. Germline CDR1 LNHNV, CDR2 YYDKDF (reference sequence). J gave up 7 bases and V 4 bases, and 4 bases lay outside the gene matches.

V is TRBV19 and J is TRBJ2-1, with D unresolved. The V gene's germline CDR1 is LNHDA and CDR2 SQIVND (reference sequence). CDR3 length: 12 amino acids. Trimming pared 8 bases from V and 5 bases from J, leaving 10 bases between. The CDR3, as DNA: TGTGCCAGTTCGGCGGAAAACAATGAGCAGTTCTTC. Encoded protein: CASSAENNEQFF.

This clone showed up just once. In DNA form, the CDR3 reads TGTGCCAGCAGCTTAAAGCGGACAGGTGGATACGAGCAGTACTTC. The encoded protein is CASSLKRTGGYEQYF. The gene calls are TRBV7-8 and TRBJ2-7, with 7 bases identical to TRBD1. Germline V gene data show CDR1 as SGHVS and CDR2 as FQNEAQ. V lost 2 bases and J lost 4; bases outside the gene matches: 8. This CDR3 has 15 amino acids. The whole variable domain, remainder taken from reference TRBV7-8 and TRBJ2-7, is GAGVSQSPRYKVAKRGQDVALRCDPISGHVSLFWYQQALGQGPEFLTYFQNEAQLDKSGLPSDRFFAERPEGSVSTLKIQRTQQEDSAVYLCASSLKRTGGYEQYFGPGTRLTVT.

The gene calls are TRBV28 and TRBJ1-4; 10 nucleotides align to TRBD1. CDR1 and CDR2 (germline): MDHEN, SYDVKM. The CDR3 covers 14 residues. With 5 bases clipped from V and 7 bases from J, the junction kept 4 bases outside the gene matches. DNA of the CDR3: TGTGCCAGCAGTGGGACAGGGGAGGCTGAAAAACTGTTTTTT. It translates to CASSGTGEAEKLFF.

The chain is built from TRBV7-9 and TRBJ2-4; D unclear. The CDR3 contains 18 residues. The V and J ends lost 1 base and 0 bases respectively, with 16 bases between them. Germline CDR1 and CDR2: SEHNR and FQNEAQ (reference sequence). In DNA, the CDR3 is TGTGCCAGCAGCTTAGGCGCCGTGGGTGGGCTAGCCAAAAACATTCAGTACTTC. Amino acid sequence: CASSLGAVGGLAKNIQYF.

V usage is TRBV18 and J usage is TRBJ2-7; possibly TRBD1 for D (5 bases). Trimming removed 0 bases at V and 3 bases at J, with 12 bases between. The CDR3 extends over 15 amino acids. Germline CDR1 reads KGHSH; CDR2 reads LQKENI. The DNA for the CDR3 is TGTGCCAGCTCACCACCCCACGACCAGGGCTACGAGCAGTACTTC. Residues: CASSPPHDQGYEQYF. The entire variable domain, with the rest obtained from reference TRBV18 and TRBJ2-7, is as follows: NAGVMQNPRHLVRRRGQEARLRCSPMKGHSHVYWYRQLPEEGLKFMVYLQKENIIDESGMPKERFSAEFPKEGPSILRIQQVVRGDSAAYFCASSPPHDQGYEQYFGPGTRLTVT.

V gene TRBV14 combines with J gene TRBJ1-1, with D possibly TRBD1 on 5 matching bases. The V gene's germline CDR1 is SGHDN and CDR2 FVKESK. The ends were cut back, 6 bases at V and 4 bases at J, with 15 bases in the middle. The CDR3 loop spans 14 amino acids. In DNA form, the CDR3 reads TGTGCCAGCAGACGGATCAGGGAGGGCACTGAAGCTTTCTTT. Translated, it gives CASRRIREGTEAFF.

The V call is TRBV14, the J call TRBJ1-1; 10 bases map to TRBD1. Unmatched junction bases numbered 5, after V lost 3 bases and J lost 4 bases. The CDR3 has 15 residues. Germline V CDR1 and CDR2: SGHDN, FVKESK. CDR3 loop: CASSQGQGYATEAFF. DNA for the CDR3: TGTGCCAGCAGCCAGGGACAGGGGTACGCCACTGAAGCTTTCTTT. The entire variable domain, with the rest obtained from reference TRBV14 and TRBJ1-1, is as follows: EAGVTQFPSHSVIEKGQTVTLRCDPISGHDNLYWYRRVMGKEIKFLLHFVKESKQDESGMPNNRFLAERTGGTYSTLKVQPAELEDSGVYFCASSQGQGYATEAFFGQGTRLTVV.

This chain uses TRBV9 with TRBJ1-2; TRBD1 is a possible D gene (6 bases). The germline V and J ends were trimmed by 2 bases and 5 bases, with 10 bases remaining between them. This CDR3 contains 13 residues. Germline assignment: CDR1 SGDLS and CDR2 YYNGEE. The CDR3 DNA sequence: TGTGCCAGCAGCGTTGCAGGGGTGTATGGCTACACCTTC. It codes for CASSVAGVYGYTF.

This clone has only one observation. The rearrangement links TRBV5-1 to TRBJ2-2; 13 bases are a match to TRBD2. Germline V gene lookup returns CDR1 SGHRS and CDR2 YFSETQ. V trimming: 5 bases; J trimming: 0 bases; junction bases outside the gene matches: 4. This CDR3 region has 17 residues. The CDR3 DNA reads TGCGCCAGCAGTTCGGGACTAGCGGGACCGAACACCGGGGAGCTGTTTTTT. Its translation: CASSSGLAGPNTGELFF. The complete variable domain, with remaining parts taken from reference TRBV5-1 and TRBJ2-2, reads KAGVTQTPRYLIKTRGQQVTLSCSPISGHRSVSWYQQTPGQGLQFLFEYFSETQRNKGNFPGRFSGRQFSNSRSEMNVSTLELGDSALYLCASSSGLAGPNTGELFFGEGSRLTVL.

The chain recombines TRBV2 with TRBJ2-7, with 8 bases matching TRBD2. Looked up from germline, CDR1 is SNHLY and CDR2 is FYNNEI. There are 18 residues in the CDR3. V lost 1 base, J lost 7 bases, and 18 bases stayed unmatched. The CDR3 bases are TGTGCCAGCAGTGAAGGGTATAAGGGTAGCGGGACTCGGTGGGAGCAGTACTTC. Its translation is CASSEGYKGSGTRWEQYF.

The chain has TRBV27 and TRBJ2-5; D remains ambiguous. The V end lost 1 base, the J end lost 1 base, and 7 bases lay between the germline ends. Per the germline V gene, CDR1 is MNHEY and CDR2 is SMNVEV (reference sequence). This CDR3 is built from 14 residues. Here the CDR3 reads CASSLFGGQETQYF. The CDR3 DNA follows: TGTGCCAGCAGTTTATTTGGCGGCCAAGAGACCCAGTACTTC.

The CDR3 region is CASSSGLTNEQFF. The CDR3 DNA reads TGTGCCAGCAGCTCGGGACTGACCAATGAGCAGTTCTTC. The chain has TRBV7-3 and TRBJ2-1, with a possible D match to TRBD2 (6 bases). The CDR3 sequence is 13 residues long. V lost 4 bases and J 6 bases, leaving 10 bases between the germline ends. Per the germline V gene, CDR1 is SGHTA and CDR2 is FQGTGA.

This clone was seen a single time. The CDR3 DNA reads as TGTGCCAGCAGACCGGACAGGGGATTCAATGAGCAGTTCTTC. This gives the protein CASRPDRGFNEQFF. The J gene is TRBJ2-1, the V gene TRBV6-1; 9 bases align to TRBD1. Per germline, CDR1 MNHNS and CDR2 SASEGT. The length of the CDR3 is 14 residues. Trimming at V came to 6 bases and at J to 6 bases, leaving 6 bases not matched to a gene.

This clone was seen a single time. The chain is built from TRBV2 and TRBJ2-5, with D possibly matching TRBD1 (6 bases). Germline assignment: CDR1 SNHLY and CDR2 FYNNEI. The CDR3 length is 19 residues. The ends were cut back, 7 bases at V and 2 bases at J, with 29 bases in the middle. CDR3 amino acids: CASMLTGWGIGRPQETQYF. Written as DNA, the CDR3 is TGTGCCAGCATGCTGACAGGATGGGGGATCGGGCGCCCTCAAGAGACCCAGTACTTC.

This chain connects TRBV19 to TRBJ2-7; D possibly corresponds to TRBD2 (5 bases). V lost 6 bases, J lost 1 base, and 13 bases lay in between. There are 14 residues in the CDR3. Germline assignment: CDR1 LNHDA and CDR2 SQIVND (reference sequence). The CDR3 nucleotides are TGTGCCAGTAGCTCCGAGTCGGGATCCTACGAGCAGTACTTC. Protein sequence: CASSSESGSYEQYF.

CDR3 nucleotide sequence: TGTGCCAGCAGTTCCCGGGACAGGGACGCCTACGAGCAGTACTTC. It encodes CASSSRDRDAYEQYF. The J gene is TRBJ2-7, the V gene TRBV28, with 9 nucleotides matching TRBD1. The junction had 6 bases not matched to a gene; V was cut back by 4 bases and J by 2 bases. Germline V gene sequence: CDR1 MDHEN, CDR2 SYDVKM. The CDR3 spans 15 residues. The entire variable domain, with the rest obtained from reference TRBV28 and TRBJ2-7, is as follows: DVKVTQSSRYLVKRTGEKVFLECVQDMDHENMFWYRQDPGLGLRLIYFSYDVKMKEKGDIPEGYSVSREKKERFSLILESASTNQTSMYLCASSSRDRDAYEQYFGPGTRLTVT.

In DNA, the CDR3 is TGTGCCAGCAAACAGGATAATAGCAATCAGCCCCAGCATTTT. Its protein is CASKQDNSNQPQHF. The gene calls are TRBV28 and TRBJ1-5; tentatively, D is TRBD1 (5 bases). Between the trimmed V and J ends, which lost 7 bases and 0 bases, there was a span of 10 bases. This CDR3 is built from 14 residues. The germline CDR1 and CDR2 sequences are MDHEN and SYDVKM.

This clone was counted a single time. The chain recombines TRBV9 with TRBJ2-1; D remains unclear. V lost 0 bases and J lost 5, with 9 bases in between. The CDR3 is made up of 14 amino acids. Germline V gives CDR1 SGDLS, CDR2 YYNGEE. CDR3 bases: TGTGCCAGCAGCGTAGGAGATACTAACAATGAGCAGTTCTTC. This encodes CASSVGDTNNEQFF.